One sample yielded the 19 T cell receptor beta chains listed below, sequenced in a study of blood T cell repertoires in COVID-19. Method: immunoSEQ multiplex PCR; TCRdb's copy keeps in-frame clones and lacks some. The top ten clones hold roughly 8.1% of a sample with about 170,000 clones, 82% of them seen once. The sample consisted of peripheral blood. These receptor sequences come from a woman in her sixties or seventies with acute or convalescent COVID-19.

This chain connects TRBV5-5 to TRBJ2-7; the match to TRBD1 covers 8 bases. CDR1 is SGHKS and CDR2 is YYEKEE in the germline V gene (reference sequence). The V segment lost 0 bases and the J segment 5 bases; nucleotides outside the gene matches: 4. This CDR3 has 14 amino acids. CDR3 in amino acids: CASSLGQGANEQYF. The CDR3 DNA sequence: TGTGCCAGCAGCTTGGGGCAGGGGGCCAACGAGCAGTACTTC.

V usage is TRBV7-9 and J usage is TRBJ2-2; 14 positions match TRBD2. With V trimmed by 6 bases and J by 6 bases, 9 bases remained unmatched. CDR1 and CDR2 (germline): SEHNR, FQNEAQ (reference sequence). The CDR3 is 17 amino acids. CDR3 amino acids: CASSGTSGSSLSGELFF. The CDR3 nucleotides are TGTGCCAGCAGTGGGACTAGCGGGAGTAGTTTGTCCGGGGAGCTGTTTTTT. Complete variable domain (other parts from reference TRBV7-9 and TRBJ2-2): DTGVSQNPRHKITKRGQNVTFRCDPISEHNRLYWYRQTLGQGPEFLTYFQNEAQLEKSRLLSDRFSAERPKGSFSTLEIQRTEQGDSAMYLCASSGTSGSSLSGELFFGEGSRLTVL.

The rearrangement links TRBV21-1 to TRBJ1-6; the table calls TRBD1, which could not be checked here. TRBV21-1 constitutes a pseudogene. The CDR3 is 16 residues long. In nucleotides, the CDR3 is TGTGCCAGCAGCAAAGTCGCGAGAGGGGGTTCTTCACCCCTCCACTTT. Protein sequence: CASSKVARGGSSPLHF.

The chain employs TRBV6-2 or TRBV6-3 and TRBJ2-7, with 8 bases matching TRBD1. Germline CDR1 is MNHEY and CDR2 is SVGEGT. After removal of 2 bases from V and 3 bases from J, the junction contained 3 bases not matched to a gene. CDR3 length: 14 residues. The CDR3 sequence is CASSYVGQGYEQYF. The CDR3 DNA reads TGTGCCAGCAGTTACGTCGGACAGGGCTACGAGCAGTACTTC.

This rearrangement joins TRBV4-1 to TRBJ2-5; 7 bases line up with TRBD1. In germline, CDR1 is MGHRA, CDR2 YSYEKL. The CDR3 runs to 15 residues. Trimming removed 1 base from V and 5 bases from J; junction bases left unmatched: 7. This CDR3 reads CASSQGARGLETQYF. The CDR3 DNA sequence: TGCGCCAGCAGCCAAGGGGCCAGGGGGTTGGAGACCCAGTACTTC.

V and J are TRBV14 and TRBJ1-2; D is ambiguous. The CDR3 is 12 amino acids. V shed 3 bases and J shed 7 bases, with 9 bases lying between them. Germline lookup yields CDR1 SGHDN and CDR2 FVKESK. CDR3 amino acids: CASSQGEGGYTF. The CDR3 bases are TGTGCCAGCAGCCAGGGAGAGGGTGGCTACACCTTC.

This clone was found a few times. This CDR3 is CASSQVAVGNTIYF. CDR3 coding DNA: TGTGCCAGCAGCCAAGTAGCAGTTGGAAACACCATATATTTT. V usage is TRBV7-2 and J usage is TRBJ1-3; D unresolved. The CDR3 consists of 14 residues. V lost 5 bases and J lost 3, with 11 bases in between. In germline, CDR1 is SGHTA, CDR2 FQGNSA. Combining the CDR3 with reference TRBV7-2 and TRBJ1-3 gives the whole variable domain GAGVSQSPSNKVTEKGKDVELRCDPISGHTALYWYRQSLGQGLEFLIYFQGNSAPDKSGLPSDRFSAERTGGSVSTLTIQRTQQEDSAVYLCASSQVAVGNTIYFGEGSWLTVV.

This chain links TRBV2 with TRBJ1-2; unclear D gene. Deletions cut 6 bases from V and 7 bases from J, with 18 bases between. The CDR3 is 14 amino acids. Germline-derived CDR1 and CDR2 are SNHLY and FYNNEI. The CDR3 region is CASRGLGVQRGYTF. Here the CDR3 DNA reads TGTGCCAGCAGAGGACTCGGGGTTCAGCGTGGCTACACCTTC.

The V call is TRBV30, the J call TRBJ2-7; D is uncertain. Germline assignment: CDR1 GTSNPN and CDR2 SVGIG (reference sequence). V gave up 6 bases and J gave up 0 bases, with 15 bases separating them. CDR3 length: 14 residues. The DNA of the CDR3 is TGTGCCTGCTCCGGTTGGGCCCGCTCCTACGAGCAGTACTTC. Translating it yields CACSGWARSYEQYF. Full variable domain (missing parts from reference TRBV30 and TRBJ2-7): SQTIHQWPATLVQPVGSPLSLECTVEGTSNPNLYWYRQAAGRGLQLLFYSVGIGQISSEVPQNLSASRPQDRQFILSSKKLLLSDSGFYLCACSGWARSYEQYFGPGTRLTVT.

The V and J genes are TRBV9 and TRBJ1-1, with 10 bases fitting TRBD1. J was trimmed by 2 bases and V by 3 bases; bases with no gene match: 4. This CDR3 contains 15 residues. Germline CDR1 reads SGDLS; CDR2 reads YYNGEE. The CDR3 DNA reads as TGTGCCAGCAGCGAGGGACAGGGGACTAACACTGAAGCTTTCTTT. Protein sequence: CASSEGQGTNTEAFF.

The chain recombines TRBV15 with TRBJ1-1; 7 positions match TRBD1. The CDR3 runs 13 residues. J was trimmed by 6 bases and V by 5 bases; bases with no gene match: 6. The germline V gene has CDR1 LNHNV and CDR2 YYDKDF (reference sequence). The CDR3 DNA is TGTGCCACCAGCTCCCAGACAGGGCCTGAAGCTTTCTTT. Translation gives CATSSQTGPEAFF.

V and J are TRBV5-6 and TRBJ2-3; possibly TRBD1 for D (6 bases). CDR3 length: 16 residues. V lost 2 bases to trimming and J lost 2 bases, with 15 bases between them. CDR1 is SGHDT and CDR2 is YYEEEE in the germline V gene. CDR3 DNA sequence: TGTGCCAGCAGCTTAAGCTGGGGGCTCGACACAGATACGCAGTATTTT. It is translated as CASSLSWGLDTDTQYF.

This sequence joins TRBV27 and TRBJ1-1, with a weak D call TRBD1 (5 bases). Between the trimmed V and J ends, which lost 5 bases and 6 bases, there was a span of 16 bases. Germline loops: CDR1 MNHEY, CDR2 SMNVEV (reference sequence). The CDR3 loop spans 14 amino acids. The CDR3: CASSLNPGLAEAFF. Here the CDR3 DNA reads TGTGCCAGCAGTCTCAACCCGGGACTCGCTGAAGCTTTCTTT.

The V gene is TRBV29-1, the J gene TRBJ2-1; 10 nucleotides align to TRBD2. CDR1 is SQVTM and CDR2 is ANQGSEA in the germline V gene. CDR3 length: 13 residues. V was pared by 3 bases and J by 7 bases, with 3 bases of the junction left unmatched. The CDR3 reads CSVEPSGSNEQFF. CDR3 nucleotides: TGCAGCGTTGAGCCTAGCGGGAGTAATGAGCAGTTCTTC.

This clone came up a few times. The rearrangement joins TRBV4-1 to TRBJ2-7; tentatively, D is TRBD2 (5 bases). The ends were cut back, 4 bases at V and 6 bases at J, with 25 bases in the middle. Per germline, CDR1 MGHRA and CDR2 YSYEKL. The CDR3 sequence is 17 residues long. CDR3 in DNA: TGCGCCAGCAGCCTCCAACGTACGAGCATGCCCGGAGGCGAGCAGTACTTC. Amino acid sequence: CASSLQRTSMPGGEQYF.

This clone was observed a handful of times. The gene calls are TRBV5-1 and TRBJ2-1; TRBD1 matches 9 bases. Germline V lookup: CDR1 SGHRS, CDR2 YFSETQ. With 3 bases clipped from V and 8 bases from J, the junction kept 9 bases outside the gene matches. The CDR3 runs to 15 residues. The CDR3 loop is CASSSNGQGMDEQFF. In DNA, the CDR3 is TGCGCCAGCAGCTCGAACGGACAGGGGATGGATGAGCAGTTCTTC.

CDR3 coding DNA: TGCGCCAGCAGCCCCGGGACACCAAACACTGAAGCTTTCTTT. This sequence encodes CASSPGTPNTEAFF. The chain links TRBV5-1 to TRBJ1-1, with D possibly TRBD1 on 6 matching bases. This CDR3 is 14 amino acids long. Germline loops: CDR1 SGHRS, CDR2 YFSETQ. V dropped 4 bases and J dropped 2 bases, with 12 bases sitting between them.

The rearrangement uses TRBV7-3 and TRBJ1-6; D might be TRBD1 (5 bases). Germline values: CDR1 SGHTA, CDR2 FQGTGA. V was clipped by 5 bases and J by 5 bases, with 31 bases between them. The CDR3 runs 21 residues. As DNA, the CDR3 is TGTGCCAGCAGCGAACGACTCCGGGACGTCCCTAATAGGAGGGATAATTCACCCCTCCACTTT. Amino acid sequence: CASSERLRDVPNRRDNSPLHF.

This chain joins TRBV9 and TRBJ2-5, with TRBD2 identical over 9 bases. The V and J ends lost 1 base and 7 bases, in that order; junction bases with no gene match: 11. This CDR3 has 16 amino acids. Per germline, CDR1 SGDLS and CDR2 YYNGEE. The CDR3 reads CASSVSVSGSYGTQYF. CDR3 coding DNA: TGTGCCAGCAGCGTATCGGTTAGCGGGAGTTATGGGACCCAGTACTTC.